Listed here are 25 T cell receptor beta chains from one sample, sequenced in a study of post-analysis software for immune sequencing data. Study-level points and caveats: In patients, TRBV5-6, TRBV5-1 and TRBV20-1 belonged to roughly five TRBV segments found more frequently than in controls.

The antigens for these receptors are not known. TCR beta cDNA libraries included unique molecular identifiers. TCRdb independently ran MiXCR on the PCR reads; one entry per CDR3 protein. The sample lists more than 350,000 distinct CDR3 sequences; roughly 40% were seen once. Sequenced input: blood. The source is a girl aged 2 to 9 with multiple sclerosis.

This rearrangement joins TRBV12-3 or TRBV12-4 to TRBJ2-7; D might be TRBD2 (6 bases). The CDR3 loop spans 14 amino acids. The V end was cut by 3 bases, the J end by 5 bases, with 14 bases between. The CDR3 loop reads CASSLGGHLNEQYF. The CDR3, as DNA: TGTGCCAGCAGTTTGGGAGGACACCTCAACGAGCAGTACTTC.

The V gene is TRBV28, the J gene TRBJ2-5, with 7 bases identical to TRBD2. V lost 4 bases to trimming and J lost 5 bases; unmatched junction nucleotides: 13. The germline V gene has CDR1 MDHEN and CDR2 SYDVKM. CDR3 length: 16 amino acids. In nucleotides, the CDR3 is TGTGCCAGCAGTTCACCTGGTCGCGGGGGATCTGAGACCCAGTACTTC. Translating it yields CASSSPGRGGSETQYF.

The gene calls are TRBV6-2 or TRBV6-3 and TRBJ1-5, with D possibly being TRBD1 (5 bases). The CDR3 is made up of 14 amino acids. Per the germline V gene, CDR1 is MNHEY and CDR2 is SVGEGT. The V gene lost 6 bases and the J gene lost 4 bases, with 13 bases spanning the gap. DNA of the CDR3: TGTGCCAGCAGCCACGGGACGGGGAATCAGCCCCAGCATTTT. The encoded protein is CASSHGTGNQPQHF.

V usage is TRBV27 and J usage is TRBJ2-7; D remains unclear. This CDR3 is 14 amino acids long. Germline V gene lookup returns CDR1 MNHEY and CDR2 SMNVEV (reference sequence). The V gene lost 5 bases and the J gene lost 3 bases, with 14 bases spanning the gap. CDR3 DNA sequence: TGTGCCAGCAGTCCCCCCCGGGCCAACTACGAGCAGTACTTC. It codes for CASSPPRANYEQYF.

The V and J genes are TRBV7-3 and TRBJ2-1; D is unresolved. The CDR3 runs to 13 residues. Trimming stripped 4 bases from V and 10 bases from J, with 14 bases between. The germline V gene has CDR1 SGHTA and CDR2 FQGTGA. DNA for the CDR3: TGTGCCAGCAGCTCCTCAACCAGAAAGGAGCAGTTCTTC. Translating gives CASSSSTRKEQFF.

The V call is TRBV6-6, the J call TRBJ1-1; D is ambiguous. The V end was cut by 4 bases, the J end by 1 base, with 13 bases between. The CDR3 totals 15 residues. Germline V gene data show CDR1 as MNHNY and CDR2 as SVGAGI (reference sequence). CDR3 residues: CASSSPRKSNTEAFF. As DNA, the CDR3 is TGTGCCAGCAGTTCCCCCCGGAAGTCGAACACTGAAGCTTTCTTT.

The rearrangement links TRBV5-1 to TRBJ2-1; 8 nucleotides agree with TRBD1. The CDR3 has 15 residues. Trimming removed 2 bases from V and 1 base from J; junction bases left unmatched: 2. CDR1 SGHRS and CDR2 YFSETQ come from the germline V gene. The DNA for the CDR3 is TGCGCCAGCAGCTTCTGGACAGGGTCCTACAATGAGCAGTTCTTC. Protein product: CASSFWTGSYNEQFF.

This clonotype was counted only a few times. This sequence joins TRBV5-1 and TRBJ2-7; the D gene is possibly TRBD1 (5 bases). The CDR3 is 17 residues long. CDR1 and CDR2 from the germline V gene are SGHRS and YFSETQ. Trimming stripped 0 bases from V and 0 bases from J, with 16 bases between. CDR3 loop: CASSLAWGRPSSYEQYF. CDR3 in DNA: TGCGCCAGCAGCTTGGCCTGGGGCAGACCGAGCTCCTACGAGCAGTACTTC.

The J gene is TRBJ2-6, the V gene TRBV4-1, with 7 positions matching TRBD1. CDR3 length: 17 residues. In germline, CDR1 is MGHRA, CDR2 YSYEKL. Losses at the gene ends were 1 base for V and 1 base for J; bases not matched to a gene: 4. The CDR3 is CASSQAHRGSGANVLTF. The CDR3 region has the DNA TGCGCCAGCAGCCAAGCCCACAGGGGTTCTGGGGCCAACGTCCTGACTTTC.

CDR3 amino acids: CRGTQVSYEQYF. DNA of the CDR3: TGCAGGGGGACTCAAGTCTCCTACGAGCAGTACTTC. The J gene is TRBJ2-7, the V gene TRBV20-1, with a weak D call TRBD2 (6 bases). The CDR3 is made up of 12 amino acids. In germline, CDR1 is DFQATT, CDR2 SNEGSKA (reference sequence).

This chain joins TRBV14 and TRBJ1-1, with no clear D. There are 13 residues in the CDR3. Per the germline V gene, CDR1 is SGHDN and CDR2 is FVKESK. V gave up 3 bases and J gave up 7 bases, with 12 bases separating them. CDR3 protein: CASSHQVAIEAFF. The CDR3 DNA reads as TGTGCCAGCAGCCATCAGGTTGCGATTGAAGCTTTCTTT.

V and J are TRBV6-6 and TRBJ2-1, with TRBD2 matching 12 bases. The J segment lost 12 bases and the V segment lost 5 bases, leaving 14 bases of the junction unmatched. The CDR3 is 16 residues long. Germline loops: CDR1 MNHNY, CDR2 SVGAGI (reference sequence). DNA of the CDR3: TGTGCCAGCAGTCCCCAAGGACTAGCGGGGAACATGGGGCAGTTCTTC. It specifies CASSPQGLAGNMGQFF.

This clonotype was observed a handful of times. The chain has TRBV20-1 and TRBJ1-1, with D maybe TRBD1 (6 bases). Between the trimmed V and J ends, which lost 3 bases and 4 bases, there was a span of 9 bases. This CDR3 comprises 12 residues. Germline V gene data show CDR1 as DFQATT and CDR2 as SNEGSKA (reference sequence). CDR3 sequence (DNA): TGCAGTGCTAGCAGGGGCGGCACTGAAGCTTTCTTT. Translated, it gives CSASRGGTEAFF.

The CDR3 DNA reads as TGTGCCAGCACCACCAAAGAGACCCAGTACTTC. Translation: CASTTKETQYF. The gene calls are TRBV7-2 and TRBJ2-5; D unclear. V lost 7 bases and J lost 3, with 6 bases in between. In germline, CDR1 is SGHTA, CDR2 FQGNSA. The CDR3 spans 11 residues.

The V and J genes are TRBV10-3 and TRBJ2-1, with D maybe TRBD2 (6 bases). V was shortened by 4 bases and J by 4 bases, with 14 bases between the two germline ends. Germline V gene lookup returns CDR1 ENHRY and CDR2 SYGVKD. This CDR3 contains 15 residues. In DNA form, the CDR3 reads TGTGCCATCAGTGGTAGCGGCGGTAATTACAATGAGCAGTTCTTC. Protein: CAISGSGGNYNEQFF.

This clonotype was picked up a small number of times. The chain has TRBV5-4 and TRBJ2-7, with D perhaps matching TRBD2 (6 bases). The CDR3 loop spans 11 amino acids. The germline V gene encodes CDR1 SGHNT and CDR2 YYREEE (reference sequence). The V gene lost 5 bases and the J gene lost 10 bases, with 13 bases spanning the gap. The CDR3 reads CASSEVGSQYF. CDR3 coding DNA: TGTGCCAGCAGTGAGGTCGGGAGCCAGTACTTC.

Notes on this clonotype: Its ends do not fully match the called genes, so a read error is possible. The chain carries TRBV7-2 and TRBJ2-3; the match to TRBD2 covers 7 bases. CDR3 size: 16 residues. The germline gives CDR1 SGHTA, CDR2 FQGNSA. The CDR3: CAGSLGAGVRTDTQYF. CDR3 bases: TGTGCCGGCAGCTTAGGGGCGGGAGTAAGAACAGATACGCAGTATTTT.

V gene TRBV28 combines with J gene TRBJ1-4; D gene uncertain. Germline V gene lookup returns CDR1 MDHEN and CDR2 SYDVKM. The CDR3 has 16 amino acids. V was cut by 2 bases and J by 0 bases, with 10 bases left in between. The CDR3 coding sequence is TGTGCCAGCAGTTTACCTGGGCCGGCAACTAATGAAAAACTGTTTTTT. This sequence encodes CASSLPGPATNEKLFF.

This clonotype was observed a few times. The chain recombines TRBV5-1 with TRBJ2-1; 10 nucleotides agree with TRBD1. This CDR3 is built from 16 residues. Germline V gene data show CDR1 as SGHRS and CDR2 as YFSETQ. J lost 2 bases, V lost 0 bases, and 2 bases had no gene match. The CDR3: CASSLAGTGAYNEQFF. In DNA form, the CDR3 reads TGCGCCAGCAGCTTGGCCGGGACAGGGGCCTACAATGAGCAGTTCTTC.

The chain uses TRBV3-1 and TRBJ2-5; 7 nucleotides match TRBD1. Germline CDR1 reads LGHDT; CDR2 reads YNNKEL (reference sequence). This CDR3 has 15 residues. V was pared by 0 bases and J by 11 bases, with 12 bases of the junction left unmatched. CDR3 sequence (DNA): TGTGCCAGCAGCCAAGAACAAGGACAGGACAATGAGCAGTACTTC. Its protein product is CASSQEQGQDNEQYF.

CDR3 nucleotide sequence: TGTGCCAGCAGTTTAGTTGGTTCGGGAGGCAATCAGCCCCAGCATTTT. Amino acids: CASSLVGSGGNQPQHF. V usage is TRBV12-3 or TRBV12-4 and J usage is TRBJ1-5; D gene ambiguous. V lost 1 base and J lost 2, with 12 bases in between. The CDR3 runs 16 residues.

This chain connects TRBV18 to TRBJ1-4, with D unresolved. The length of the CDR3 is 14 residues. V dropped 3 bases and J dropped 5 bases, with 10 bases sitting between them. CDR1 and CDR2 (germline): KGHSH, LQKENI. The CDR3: CASSPRPENEKLFF. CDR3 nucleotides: TGTGCCAGCTCACCCCGTCCGGAAAATGAAAAACTGTTTTTT.

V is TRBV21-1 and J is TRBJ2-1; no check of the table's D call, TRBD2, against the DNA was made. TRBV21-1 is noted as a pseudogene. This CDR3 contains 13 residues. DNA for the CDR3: TGTGCCAGCAGCAATACTAGCGCCAGGGAGCAGTTCTTC. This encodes CASSNTSAREQFF.

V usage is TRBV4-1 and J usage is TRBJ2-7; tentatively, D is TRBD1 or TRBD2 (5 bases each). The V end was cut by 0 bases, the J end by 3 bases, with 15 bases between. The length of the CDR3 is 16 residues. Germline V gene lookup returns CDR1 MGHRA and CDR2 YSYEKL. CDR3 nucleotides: TGCGCCAGCAGCCAAGAGGGGCTGACGGGGTACTACGAGCAGTACTTC. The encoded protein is CASSQEGLTGYYEQYF.

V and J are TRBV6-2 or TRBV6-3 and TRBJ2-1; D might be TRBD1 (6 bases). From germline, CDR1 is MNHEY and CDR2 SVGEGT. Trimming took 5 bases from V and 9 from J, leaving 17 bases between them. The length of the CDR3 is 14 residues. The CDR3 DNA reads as TGTGCCAGCAGTAACAGGGATCCCTTGGGTGAGCAGTTCTTC. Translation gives CASSNRDPLGEQFF.